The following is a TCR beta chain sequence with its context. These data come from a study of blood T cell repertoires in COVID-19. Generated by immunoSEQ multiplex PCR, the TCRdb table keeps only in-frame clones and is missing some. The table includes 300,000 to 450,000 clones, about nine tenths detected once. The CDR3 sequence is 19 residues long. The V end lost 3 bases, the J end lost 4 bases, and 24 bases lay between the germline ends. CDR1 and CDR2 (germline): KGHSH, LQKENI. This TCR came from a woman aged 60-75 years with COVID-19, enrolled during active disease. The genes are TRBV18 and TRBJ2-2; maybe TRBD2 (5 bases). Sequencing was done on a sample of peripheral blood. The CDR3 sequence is CASSPFTSSGSAFTGELFF. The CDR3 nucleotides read TGTGCCAGCTCACCGTTCACTTCAAGCGGATCGGCCTTCACCGGGGAGCTGTTTTTT.